The subject of this entry is one T cell receptor beta chain. Its antigen is unknown. This sample stems from a study of T cells after posttransplantation cyclophosphamide. Germline CDR1 and CDR2: LNHDA and SQIVND (reference sequence). V was cut by 4 bases and J by 3 bases, with 12 bases left in between. There are 14 residues in the CDR3. Study findings and constraints: Recipient CMV seropositivity and CMV reactivation strongly tracked TRB clonality.

TCRdb's table, derived via immunoSEQ multiplex PCR, lists solely in-frame clones and lacks some. Of more than 50,000 clones in the sample, more than 70% were seen once. The sample was PBMCs. The source of this sequence is a man aged 30-40 years with a blood cancer, CMV-positive, and with a related stem cell donor. The chain carries TRBV19 and TRBJ1-1; perhaps TRBD1 as D (5 bases). The CDR3 loop is CASSRDSGDTEAFF. DNA for the CDR3: TGTGCCAGTAGTAGGGACTCGGGGGACACTGAAGCTTTCTTT.